A single sample gave rise to the 31 T cell receptor beta chains below, sequenced in a study of shared clonotypes between healthy human individuals. Data came from immunoSEQ multiplex PCR; TCRdb stores just in-frame clones and leaves some out. The top ten hold about 1.2% of the sample, which has over a million clones, around 97% seen once. What was sequenced was naive CD4+ T cells sorted from blood. Subset: CD45RA+ positively selected. The receptors originated from a man in his thirties or forties in good health.

The genes are TRBV28 and TRBJ2-5; D remains unclear. The germline gives CDR1 MDHEN, CDR2 SYDVKM. The CDR3 consists of 15 residues. Trimming took 8 bases from V and 5 from J, leaving 21 bases between them. The chain's CDR3 is CASFSLAGGGETQYF. CDR3 bases: TGTGCCAGCTTCTCACTCGCAGGCGGTGGCGAGACCCAGTACTTC.

The sample holds one count of this clone. The chain has TRBV18 and TRBJ2-1, with 7 positions matching TRBD1. The germline gives CDR1 KGHSH, CDR2 LQKENI. The junction had 7 bases not matched to a gene; V was cut back by 4 bases and J by 4 bases. This CDR3 region has 15 residues. CDR3 bases: TGTGCCAGCTCACTCACCGGGACAGATTACAATGAGCAGTTCTTC. Protein product: CASSLTGTDYNEQFF. Full variable domain (rest looked up from reference TRBV18 and TRBJ2-1): NAGVMQNPRHLVRRRGQEARLRCSPMKGHSHVYWYRQLPEEGLKFMVYLQKENIIDESGMPKERFSAEFPKEGPSILRIQQVVRGDSAAYFCASSLTGTDYNEQFFGPGTRLTVL.

CDR3 nucleotide sequence: TGTGCCAGCAGCTTAATGGGCAGCGGGAGGAGTACAGATACGCAGTATTTT. Protein sequence: CASSLMGSGRSTDTQYF. J is TRBJ2-3 and V is TRBV7-3, with TRBD2 identical over 9 bases. The V gene end was trimmed by 1 base and the J gene end by 3 bases; junction bases not matched to a gene: 8. Germline-derived CDR1 and CDR2 are SGHTA and FQGTGA. The CDR3 extends over 17 amino acids.

The chain uses TRBV2 and TRBJ2-7; 8 bases align to TRBD2. The germline V gene has CDR1 SNHLY and CDR2 FYNNEI. The ends lost 7 bases at V and 2 bases at J; junction bases unmatched: 1. This CDR3 is built from 12 residues. The CDR3 bases are TGTGCCAGCAAAGCGGGAGCCTACGAGCAGTACTTC. Its translation is CASKAGAYEQYF.

V is TRBV13 and J is TRBJ2-4, with 13 bases identical to TRBD2. V dropped 6 bases and J dropped 4; count of bases not matched to a gene: 6. Germline CDR1 PRHDT, CDR2 FYEKMQ (reference sequence). The CDR3 is made up of 16 amino acids. The CDR3 DNA reads TGTGCCAGCAGGTCTTTACTAGCGGGGGGGAAAAACATTCAGTACTTC. It specifies CASRSLLAGGKNIQYF.

V usage is TRBV5-1 and J usage is TRBJ2-5, with 7 nucleotides matching TRBD2. The germline CDR1 and CDR2 sequences are SGHRS and YFSETQ. This CDR3 comprises 14 residues. The V and J ends lost 4 bases and 1 base, in that order; junction bases with no gene match: 4. The CDR3 sequence is CASSQGLLQETQYF. The CDR3 DNA reads TGCGCCAGCAGCCAGGGACTACTCCAAGAGACCCAGTACTTC.

Note on this clone: The same CDR3 arises from other DNA sequences in this sample as well. The DNA of the CDR3 is TGTGCCAGCAGCCAAGTCAATGAGCAGTTCTTC. Residues: CASSQVNEQFF. The chain couples TRBV14 to TRBJ2-1; no firm D call. The CDR3 is 11 residues long. In germline, CDR1 is SGHDN, CDR2 FVKESK. V shed 1 base and J shed 6 bases, with 1 base lying between them.

This chain joins TRBV4-2 and TRBJ2-7; 8 positions match TRBD1. With V trimmed by 1 base and J by 2 bases, 1 base remained unmatched. The CDR3 sequence is 14 residues long. Germline V gives CDR1 LGHNA, CDR2 YNFKEQ. CDR3 loop: CASSQGDRPYEQYF. The CDR3, as DNA: TGTGCCAGCAGCCAAGGGGACAGGCCCTACGAGCAGTACTTC.

This clone showed up just once. CDR3 in amino acids: CASSVGAGPPYGYTF. CDR3 nucleotides: TGTGCCAGCAGCGTAGGGGCAGGGCCGCCCTATGGCTACACCTTC. The gene calls are TRBV9 and TRBJ1-2; maybe TRBD1 (5 bases). V was clipped by 0 bases and J by 4 bases, with 13 bases between them. Germline CDR1 reads SGDLS; CDR2 reads YYNGEE. The CDR3 consists of 15 residues.

The genes are TRBV28 and TRBJ2-7; no reliable D call. Germline CDR1 is MDHEN and CDR2 is SYDVKM. This CDR3 spans 12 amino acids. Between the trimmed V and J ends, which lost 7 bases and 2 bases, there was a span of 9 bases. The CDR3 loop reads CASKQGTYEQYF. The CDR3 DNA sequence: TGTGCCAGCAAGCAAGGGACCTACGAGCAGTACTTC.

The chain recombines TRBV6-5 with TRBJ1-2; no firm D call. CDR3 length: 14 amino acids. CDR1 and CDR2 (germline): MNHEY, SVGAGI. V lost 4 bases to trimming and J lost 3 bases, with 12 bases between them. The CDR3: CASSSASWDYGYTF. The CDR3 coding sequence is TGTGCCAGCAGTTCGGCCAGTTGGGACTATGGCTACACCTTC.

The chain has TRBV7-2 and TRBJ2-2, with TRBD1 as a possible D gene (6 bases). Germline V gene data show CDR1 as SGHTA and CDR2 as FQGNSA. The CDR3 loop spans 15 amino acids. Deletions cut 4 bases from V and 0 bases from J, with 9 bases between. Written as DNA, the CDR3 is TGTGCCAGCAGCTCCAGGGGCACGAACACCGGGGAGCTGTTTTTT. This sequence encodes CASSSRGTNTGELFF.

The CDR3 DNA reads as TGTGCCTGGGCCGGGACTAAGGTTACCGGGGAGCTGTTTTTT. Amino acids: CAWAGTKVTGELFF. The rearrangement links TRBV30 to TRBJ2-2; 7 nucleotides agree with TRBD2. Trimming removed 5 bases from V and 5 bases from J; junction bases left unmatched: 8. Per the germline V gene, CDR1 is GTSNPN and CDR2 is SVGIG (reference sequence). The CDR3 totals 14 residues. Filled out from reference TRBV30 and TRBJ2-2, the complete variable domain reads SQTIHQWPATLVQPVGSPLSLECTVEGTSNPNLYWYRQAAGRGLQLLFYSVGIGQISSEVPQNLSASRPQDRQFILSSKKLLLSDSGFYLCAWAGTKVTGELFFGEGSRLTVL.

This sequence joins TRBV19 and TRBJ2-3; 8 nucleotides agree with TRBD2. V gave up 2 bases and J gave up 5 bases; unmatched junction bases: 6. In germline, CDR1 is LNHDA, CDR2 SQIVND (reference sequence). CDR3 length equals 15 residues. The CDR3 is CASSITSGSLDTQYF. The CDR3 DNA reads as TGTGCCAGTAGTATAACAAGCGGGAGTCTAGATACGCAGTATTTT. The full variable domain, its missing parts supplied by reference TRBV19 and TRBJ2-3, is DGGITQSPKYLFRKEGQNVTLSCEQNLNHDAMYWYRQDPGQGLRLIYYSQIVNDFQKGDIAEGYSVSREKKESFPLTVTSAQKNPTAFYLCASSITSGSLDTQYFGPGTRLTVL.

This clone has just one count. The chain uses TRBV5-4 and TRBJ2-5; 7 bases map to TRBD1. The germline CDR1 and CDR2 sequences are SGHNT and YYREEE (reference sequence). V lost 4 bases to trimming and J lost 5 bases; unmatched junction nucleotides: 8. The CDR3 spans 14 residues. The CDR3 nucleotides read TGTGCCAGCAGCAAGGACAGGTCGAGGGAGACCCAGTACTTC. Translating gives CASSKDRSRETQYF.

The V call is TRBV7-2, the J call TRBJ2-7, with 8 bases that match TRBD2. This CDR3 is 14 amino acids long. From germline, CDR1 is SGHTA and CDR2 FQGNSA. With 4 bases clipped from V and 2 bases from J, the junction kept 4 bases outside the gene matches. The CDR3 DNA reads as TGTGCCAGCAGCTACAGGCGGGAGGCCTACGAGCAGTACTTC. Amino acids: CASSYRREAYEQYF.

The CDR3 spells CASSHRQGGKLFF. CDR3 nucleotides: TGTGCCAGCAGCCACCGACAGGGCGGAAAACTGTTTTTT. J is TRBJ1-4 and V is TRBV5-4; 7 bases align to TRBD1. CDR3 length: 13 amino acids. The germline CDR1 and CDR2 sequences are SGHNT and YYREEE (reference sequence). V lost 4 bases to trimming and J lost 10 bases; unmatched junction nucleotides: 7.

Only one count was recorded for this clone. This chain links TRBV28 with TRBJ2-1; 7 bases fit TRBD2. V lost 4 bases and J lost 6; bases outside the gene matches: 9. CDR1 and CDR2 from the germline V gene are MDHEN and SYDVKM. This CDR3 has 15 amino acids. DNA for the CDR3: TGTGCCAGCAGTTCGATGGGGGGGAGGTTCAATGAGCAGTTCTTC. It translates to CASSSMGGRFNEQFF.

Note on this clone: The sample has other DNA sequences that encode this CDR3 too. This chain joins TRBV7-9 and TRBJ1-5, with 8 positions matching TRBD1. The germline V gene has CDR1 SEHNR and CDR2 FQNEAQ (reference sequence). The junction had 0 bases not matched to a gene; V was cut back by 1 base and J by 1 base. This CDR3 is 15 amino acids long. The CDR3 spells CASSLGTGSNQPQHF. The DNA of the CDR3 is TGTGCCAGCAGCTTAGGGACAGGGAGCAATCAGCCCCAGCATTTT.

On this clone itself: Other DNA sequences in the same sample also yield this CDR3. The chain has TRBV28 and TRBJ2-5; 9 bases agree with TRBD2. The CDR3 runs 14 residues. CDR1 is MDHEN and CDR2 is SYDVKM in the germline V gene. With 5 bases clipped from V and 5 bases from J, the junction kept 6 bases outside the gene matches. The CDR3 DNA sequence: TGTGCCAGCAGTCTCGCGGGAGGGCCGGAGACCCAGTACTTC. As protein: CASSLAGGPETQYF.

The rearrangement joins TRBV5-4 to TRBJ2-3, with 8 bases that match TRBD2. CDR3 length: 18 residues. Germline V CDR1 and CDR2: SGHNT, YYREEE (reference sequence). V dropped 4 bases and J dropped 2; count of bases not matched to a gene: 15. CDR3 coding DNA: TGTGCCAGCAGCCTCACTAGCGGAGGACGTCAGTCCACAGATACGCAGTATTTT. Translation gives CASSLTSGGRQSTDTQYF.

The rearrangement uses TRBV6-1 and TRBJ1-5, with 8 bases fitting TRBD1. The length of the CDR3 is 14 residues. CDR1 is MNHNS and CDR2 is SASEGT in the germline V gene. With 6 bases clipped from V and 2 bases from J, the junction kept 3 bases outside the gene matches. The CDR3 DNA sequence: TGTGCCAGCAGCGGACAGGGACGCAATCAGCCCCAGCATTTT. Translating it yields CASSGQGRNQPQHF.

This clone came up once. The chain has TRBV18 and TRBJ2-7; D might be TRBD1 or TRBD2, each matching 6 bases. The CDR3 is 17 residues long. The germline CDR1 and CDR2 sequences are KGHSH and LQKENI. V lost 2 bases to trimming and J lost 5 bases, with 22 bases between them. CDR3 DNA sequence: TGTGCCAGCTCACCAATTATGGGGGGCCGTACGAAAGACGAGCAGTACTTC. Protein product: CASSPIMGGRTKDEQYF.

This chain joins TRBV19 and TRBJ1-3, with TRBD1 matching over 9 bases. There are 17 residues in the CDR3. CDR1 is LNHDA, CDR2 SQIVND, per germline (reference sequence). The V and J ends lost 5 bases and 1 base, in that order; junction bases with no gene match: 9. This CDR3 is CASSSDRGTLSGNTIYF. CDR3 coding DNA: TGTGCCAGTAGTTCGGACAGGGGAACGTTGTCTGGAAACACCATATATTTT. Full variable domain (outside the CDR3, taken from reference TRBV19 and TRBJ1-3): DGGITQSPKYLFRKEGQNVTLSCEQNLNHDAMYWYRQDPGQGLRLIYYSQIVNDFQKGDIAEGYSVSREKKESFPLTVTSAQKNPTAFYLCASSSDRGTLSGNTIYFGEGSWLTVV.

This chain links TRBV6-1 with TRBJ2-7; TRBD1 aligns across 7 bases. V lost 8 bases to trimming and J lost 2 bases; unmatched junction nucleotides: 6. The CDR3 covers 13 residues. Germline CDR1 and CDR2: MNHNS and SASEGT. The CDR3 region has the DNA TGTGCCAGCTCCAGGGGGTTCACCTACGAGCAGTACTTC. Translating gives CASSRGFTYEQYF.

CDR3 sequence reads: CASSPGTGLGYTF. CDR3 DNA: TGTGCCAGCTCACCCGGGACAGGGCTTGGCTACACCTTC. The chain uses TRBV18 and TRBJ1-2; TRBD1 aligns across 9 bases. This CDR3 comprises 13 residues. Trimming took 3 bases from V and 7 from J; bases not matched to a gene: 3. Per germline, CDR1 KGHSH and CDR2 LQKENI.

The chain links TRBV7-2 to TRBJ1-1; D possibly corresponds to TRBD1 (6 bases). Germline CDR1 and CDR2: SGHTA and FQGNSA. V lost 4 bases to trimming and J lost 0 bases, with 12 bases between them. CDR3 length: 15 residues. The CDR3: CASSSQGRMNTEAFF. In DNA form, the CDR3 reads TGTGCCAGCAGCTCTCAGGGGCGCATGAACACTGAAGCTTTCTTT.

This chain connects TRBV4-2 to TRBJ2-1; the match to TRBD2 covers 10 bases. The CDR3 contains 17 residues. V gave up 1 base and J gave up 5 bases; unmatched junction bases: 8. Germline V lookup: CDR1 LGHNA, CDR2 YNFKEQ. In DNA form, the CDR3 reads TGTGCCAGCAGCCAAGCCTTGATCAGCGGGAGGGACAATGAGCAGTTCTTC. The encoded protein is CASSQALISGRDNEQFF.

V usage is TRBV11-3 and J usage is TRBJ2-5, with unresolved D. Germline V lookup: CDR1 SGHNT, CDR2 YENEEA. CDR3 length equals 14 residues. Trimming took off 1 base at V and 1 base at J, with 7 bases between the two ends. CDR3 nucleotides: TGTGCCAGCAGCTTAGGCTCATTCCAAGAGACCCAGTACTTC. It specifies CASSLGSFQETQYF.

The chain uses TRBV28 and TRBJ2-1, with 7 bases aligning to TRBD2. Unmatched junction bases numbered 6, after V lost 4 bases and J lost 3 bases. This CDR3 contains 15 residues. CDR1 is MDHEN and CDR2 is SYDVKM in the germline V gene. As DNA, the CDR3 is TGTGCCAGCAGTTCGGGTGAGCGGGACTACAATGAGCAGTTCTTC. It yields the protein CASSSGERDYNEQFF.

This chain links TRBV5-8 with TRBJ2-1; TRBD1 matches at 8 bases. The germline gives CDR1 SGHTS, CDR2 YDEGEE. This CDR3 is built from 17 residues. Trimming cost V 4 bases and J 8 bases; bases outside gene matches: 17. In DNA form, the CDR3 reads TGTGCCAGCAGCCACGACCCTCCGGACAGGGCCTTGGATGAGCAGTTCTTC. Protein: CASSHDPPDRALDEQFF.